Listed below are T cell receptor beta chains from one sample, sequenced in a study of early T cells in non-severe SARS-CoV-2 infection. TCRdb re-called the 5' RACE reads through MiXCR, storing one row per CDR3 protein. The profile shows 25,000 to 35,000 distinct CDR3 sequences, approximately 5.2% of them singletons. The sequenced sample consisted of whole blood. These receptors were taken from an adult who was a healthcare worker with PCR-confirmed SARS-CoV-2 infection or an uninfected control (not recorded which). Both conserved end residues are part of each CDR3. A D gene is named only where the DNA matches it firmly.

v_gene,j_gene,d_gene,CDR3aa
TRBV19,TRBJ2-5,TRBD2,CASSIAGGSRETQYF
TRBV7-3,TRBJ2-1,-,CASSQTAAGEQFF
TRBV5-4,TRBJ1-3,TRBD1,CASSTATGSGNTIYF
TRBV28,TRBJ1-4,TRBD1,CAWGTGPEKLFF
TRBV12-3/TRBV12-4,TRBJ2-5,-,CASSPHYETQYF
TRBV7-9,TRBJ2-2,TRBD2,CASSPGLAGEGTGELFF
TRBV6-1,TRBJ1-5,-,CASTPFGGNNQPQHF
TRBV6-1,TRBJ2-1,-,CASSENPPATEQFF
TRBV7-2,TRBJ2-7,-,CASSLAVSQGTYEQYF
TRBV19,TRBJ2-5,-,CASSTRHFRETQYF
TRBV7-2,TRBJ2-1,-,CASSLQRDRHEQFF
TRBV7-2,TRBJ2-3,-,CASSFLGVGGRSDTQYF
TRBV4-1,TRBJ2-1,-,CASSQRGSGRSSYNEQFF
TRBV7-2,TRBJ2-1,-,CASSPAPGKGVMYEQFF
TRBV12-3/TRBV12-4,TRBJ2-1,-,CASSGLAPSSYNEQFF
TRBV18,TRBJ2-3,-,CASSPIDTTDTQYF
TRBV3-1,TRBJ2-3,-,CASSPGGADTQYF
TRBV12-3/TRBV12-4,TRBJ1-3,-,CASSPGQGNTIYF
TRBV5-4,TRBJ2-3,-,CASSWSGREQYF
TRBV11-2,TRBJ2-1,-,CASSLGGLGGDEQFF
TRBV29-1,TRBJ2-7,-,CSARDFRSYEQYF
TRBV20-1,TRBJ2-1,-,CSAVRRLGNEQFF
TRBV20-1,TRBJ2-6,-,CSARGSGANVLTF
TRBV7-8,TRBJ1-1,-,CASSLVGLGTEAFF
TRBV20-1,TRBJ2-5,TRBD2,CSARATRENRETQYF
TRBV28,TRBJ1-2,TRBD1,CASSFADRKLYTF
TRBV4-3,TRBJ2-7,-,CASSQDWGLTGASYEQYF
TRBV20-1,TRBJ2-7,-,CSTRQRNYEQYF
TRBV12-2,TRBJ2-1,-,CASRLKLVQYNEQFF
TRBV11-3,TRBJ2-2,-,CASSSPRTGELFF
TRBV24-1,TRBJ2-2,-,CATEGNLAGELFF